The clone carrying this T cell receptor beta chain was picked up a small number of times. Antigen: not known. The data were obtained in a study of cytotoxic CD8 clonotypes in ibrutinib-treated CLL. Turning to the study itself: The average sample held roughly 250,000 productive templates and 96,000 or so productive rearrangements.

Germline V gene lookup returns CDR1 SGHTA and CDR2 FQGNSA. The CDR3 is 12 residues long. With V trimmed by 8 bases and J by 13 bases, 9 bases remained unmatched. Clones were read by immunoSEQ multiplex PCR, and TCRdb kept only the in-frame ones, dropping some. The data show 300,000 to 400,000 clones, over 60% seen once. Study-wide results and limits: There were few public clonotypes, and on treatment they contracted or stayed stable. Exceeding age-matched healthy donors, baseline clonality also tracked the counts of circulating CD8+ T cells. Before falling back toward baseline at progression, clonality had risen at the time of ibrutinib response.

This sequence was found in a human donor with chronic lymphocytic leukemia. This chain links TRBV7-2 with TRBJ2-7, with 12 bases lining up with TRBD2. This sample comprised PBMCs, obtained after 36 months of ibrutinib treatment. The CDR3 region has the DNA TGTGCCAGCCGCGGACTAGCGGGATTTCATTACTTC. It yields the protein CASRGLAGFHYF. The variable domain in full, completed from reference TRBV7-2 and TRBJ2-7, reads GAGVSQSPSNKVTEKGKDVELRCDPISGHTALYWYRQSLGQGLEFLIYFQGNSAPDKSGLPSDRFSAERTGGSVSTLTIQRTQQEDSAVYLCASRGLAGFHYFGPGTRLTVT.